These 23 T cell receptor beta chains share one sample of origin, sequenced in a study of response to subunit inactivated influenza vaccine. TCRdb re-called the RT-PCR reads with MiXCR, one entry per CDR3 protein. The sample holds some 640,000 distinct CDR3 sequences; approximately 15% are singletons and the top ten take 6.5% to 8.5%. The source material was PBMCs from blood, sampled roughly 15 days before vaccination. The receptors were gathered from a man aged 50 or older who received an inactivated influenza vaccine.

This sequence joins TRBV20-1 and TRBJ2-3, with 7 positions matching TRBD1. The CDR3 totals 14 residues. With 6 bases clipped from V and 0 bases from J, the junction kept 6 bases outside the gene matches. Germline CDR1 is DFQATT and CDR2 is SNEGSKA (reference sequence). CDR3 sequence (DNA): TGCAGTGCGGCGGACAGGACTAGCACAGATACGCAGTATTTT. It translates to CSAADRTSTDTQYF.

This clonotype was recorded once. V usage is TRBV21-1 and J usage is TRBJ2-2. TRBV21-1 is noted as a pseudogene. The CDR3 is 11 amino acids. The CDR3 is CATPRRGELFF. CDR3 bases: TGTGCCACCCCACGTCGCGGGGAGCTGTTTTTT.

This clonotype was recorded at least ten times. In nucleotides, the CDR3 is TGCGCCAGCAGCCTTCGACAGGTTCAGGATGAGCAGTTCTTC. Protein sequence: CASSLRQVQDEQFF. The rearrangement joins TRBV5-1 to TRBJ2-1; D is perhaps TRBD1 (6 bases). V shed 4 bases and J shed 8 bases, with 16 bases lying between them. CDR1 and CDR2 (germline): SGHRS, YFSETQ. The CDR3 contains 14 residues. The whole variable domain, filled in from reference TRBV5-1 and TRBJ2-1, reads KAGVTQTPRYLIKTRGQQVTLSCSPISGHRSVSWYQQTPGQGLQFLFEYFSETQRNKGNFPGRFSGRQFSNSRSEMNVSTLELGDSALYLCASSLRQVQDEQFFGPGTRLTVL.

In this sample, this clonotype turned up a few times. This chain links TRBV28 with TRBJ2-1; no reliable D call. V was trimmed by 1 base and J by 0 bases, leaving 13 bases between them. Germline V gene sequence: CDR1 MDHEN, CDR2 SYDVKM. The CDR3 covers 17 residues. This CDR3 reads CASSLSHTLSSYNEQFF. DNA for the CDR3: TGTGCCAGCAGTTTATCCCATACTCTCAGCTCCTACAATGAGCAGTTCTTC. Full variable domain (missing parts from reference TRBV28 and TRBJ2-1): DVKVTQSSRYLVKRTGEKVFLECVQDMDHENMFWYRQDPGLGLRLIYFSYDVKMKEKGDIPEGYSVSREKKERFSLILESASTNQTSMYLCASSLSHTLSSYNEQFFGPGTRLTVL.

CDR3 sequence reads: CASRETGGDGNQPQHF. In DNA form, the CDR3 reads TGTGCCAGCAGAGAAACAGGGGGCGATGGCAATCAGCCCCAGCATTTT. The chain joins TRBV7-9 to TRBJ1-5; 9 bases are a match to TRBD1. Trimming took 6 bases from V and 2 from J; bases not matched to a gene: 8. Germline CDR1 is SEHNR and CDR2 is FQNEAQ (reference sequence). This CDR3 has 16 amino acids.

This clonotype appeared a few times. The chain uses TRBV6-1 and TRBJ2-2; D uncertain. Looked up from germline, CDR1 is MNHNS and CDR2 is SASEGT. With 8 bases removed from V and 2 bases from J, the gap between germline ends came to 12 bases. The CDR3 totals 14 residues. CDR3: CASSVPSNTGELFF. The DNA of the CDR3 is TGTGCCAGCTCGGTCCCATCAAACACCGGGGAGCTGTTTTTT.

A few counts support this clonotype. The rearrangement links TRBV19 to TRBJ2-1; no clear D gene. V was clipped by 1 base and J by 5 bases, with 9 bases between them. Germline assignment: CDR1 LNHDA and CDR2 SQIVND (reference sequence). CDR3 length equals 14 residues. The CDR3 DNA reads as TGTGCCAGTAGTATAGGGACCTATAACAATGAGCAGTTCTTC. Translation: CASSIGTYNNEQFF.

This clonotype turned up a few times. The genes are TRBV20-1 and TRBJ2-5; D gene uncertain. CDR1 is DFQATT, CDR2 SNEGSKA, per germline (reference sequence). V was trimmed by 3 bases and J by 4 bases, leaving 3 bases between them. The CDR3 contains 10 residues. CDR3 nucleotides: TGCAGTGCTAGTGTAGAGACCCAGTACTTC. Its protein is CSASVETQYF.

This sequence joins TRBV6-1 and TRBJ2-1; possible D gene TRBD2, 6 bases. In germline, CDR1 is MNHNS, CDR2 SASEGT. This CDR3 is 18 amino acids long. V was cut by 5 bases and J by 5 bases, with 25 bases left in between. The CDR3 loop reads CASSTTPPSREDHNEQFF. CDR3 nucleotide sequence: TGTGCCAGCAGTACAACCCCTCCTTCTAGGGAGGATCACAATGAGCAGTTCTTC.

This clonotype has a handful of counts. CDR3 loop: CASSPQGSSNQPQHF. Here the CDR3 DNA reads TGTGCCAGCAGCCCACAGGGGAGTAGCAATCAGCCCCAGCATTTT. J is TRBJ1-5 and V is TRBV7-2; 7 bases agree with TRBD1. Germline CDR1 SGHTA, CDR2 FQGNSA. The CDR3 sequence is 15 residues long. V lost 5 bases to trimming and J lost 0 bases; unmatched junction nucleotides: 4.

This clonotype was counted between two and nine times. This sequence joins TRBV30 and TRBJ2-7; the match to TRBD2 covers 8 bases. J lost 2 bases, V lost 2 bases, and 2 bases had no gene match. The germline CDR1 and CDR2 sequences are GTSNPN and SVGIG (reference sequence). The CDR3 has 13 amino acids. The CDR3 sequence: CAWSTSGTYEQYF. CDR3 nucleotide sequence: TGTGCCTGGAGTACTAGCGGCACCTACGAGCAGTACTTC.

The chain recombines TRBV6-2 or TRBV6-3 with TRBJ2-2, with 9 positions matching TRBD1. Trimming took 4 bases from V and 1 from J; bases not matched to a gene: 4. The CDR3 loop spans 16 amino acids. CDR1 MNHEY and CDR2 SVGEGT come from the germline V gene. The DNA of the CDR3 is TGTGCCAGCAGTTGGCTGGGACAGGGGAACACCGGGGAGCTGTTTTTT. Translating gives CASSWLGQGNTGELFF.

V usage is TRBV20-1 and J usage is TRBJ2-7; maybe TRBD2 (6 bases). Looked up from germline, CDR1 is DFQATT and CDR2 is SNEGSKA (reference sequence). This CDR3 has 13 residues. Trimming cost V 3 bases and J 2 bases, with 11 bases left between them. CDR3 protein: CSASWRATYEQYF. The CDR3 DNA follows: TGCAGTGCTAGTTGGAGGGCTACCTACGAGCAGTACTTC.

The V gene is TRBV14, the J gene TRBJ2-3, with 10 nucleotides matching TRBD2. Germline loops: CDR1 SGHDN, CDR2 FVKESK. With 4 bases clipped from V and 6 bases from J, the junction kept 10 bases outside the gene matches. This CDR3 contains 16 residues. This chain's CDR3 is CASSLRLAGHKDTQYF. CDR3 nucleotide sequence: TGTGCCAGCAGCCTCAGACTAGCGGGCCACAAGGATACGCAGTATTTT.

V is TRBV5-5 and J is TRBJ1-6; no definite D call. Per the germline V gene, CDR1 is SGHKS and CDR2 is YYEKEE (reference sequence). CDR3 length: 15 residues. The V gene lost 9 bases and the J gene lost 10 bases, with 23 bases spanning the gap. Here the CDR3 reads CATRRGPGIGSPLHF. Written as DNA, the CDR3 is TGTGCCACACGGCGGGGTCCGGGGATAGGCTCACCCCTCCACTTT.

The chain combines TRBV6-1 with TRBJ2-1, with 8 bases matching TRBD2. There are 13 residues in the CDR3. The germline CDR1 and CDR2 sequences are MNHNS and SASEGT. After removal of 8 bases from V and 15 bases from J, the junction contained 15 bases not matched to a gene. CDR3 nucleotide sequence: TGTGCCAGCCGGGGGGGGGCGTCTACAGGGCCGTTCTTC. Protein: CASRGGASTGPFF.

The rearrangement links TRBV6-5 to TRBJ1-2; TRBD1 might be the D (6 bases). CDR1 MNHEY and CDR2 SVGAGI come from the germline V gene. This CDR3 spans 16 amino acids. Trimming cost V 2 bases and J 5 bases, with 18 bases left between them. CDR3 protein: CASSYEETGFQYGYTF. The CDR3 DNA follows: TGTGCCAGCAGTTACGAAGAGACAGGTTTTCAGTATGGCTACACCTTC.

There are a few counts of this clonotype. The chain employs TRBV7-2 and TRBJ2-7, with a weak D call TRBD2 (5 bases). Germline V gene data show CDR1 as SGHTA and CDR2 as FQGNSA. V dropped 0 bases and J dropped 3 bases, with 9 bases sitting between them. The CDR3 has 14 amino acids. The CDR3 DNA reads TGTGCCAGCAGCTTAGCGAGGGAGAACTACGAGCAGTACTTC. Translating it yields CASSLARENYEQYF.

In its sample, this clonotype was seen a few times. V is TRBV19 and J is TRBJ1-2; possibly TRBD1 for D (5 bases). V was trimmed by 2 bases and J by 7 bases, leaving 14 bases between them. The CDR3 has 14 amino acids. CDR1 and CDR2 (germline): LNHDA, SQIVND (reference sequence). CDR3 nucleotide sequence: TGTGCCAGTAGTATACCCCCAGGGTCTCGTGGCTACACCTTC. Encoded protein: CASSIPPGSRGYTF.

The gene calls are TRBV5-1 and TRBJ2-1; D is uncertain. Germline CDR1 and CDR2: SGHRS and YFSETQ. The CDR3 runs 14 residues. The V and J ends lost 4 bases and 9 bases respectively, with 17 bases between them. For the CDR3, the DNA is TGCGCCAGCAGCAGTGGCCCCAGCCCCGGTGAGCAGTTCTTC. Protein sequence: CASSSGPSPGEQFF.

This chain joins TRBV7-2 and TRBJ1-5, with D unresolved. The germline CDR1 and CDR2 sequences are SGHTA and FQGNSA. V dropped 0 bases and J dropped 6 bases, with 6 bases sitting between them. There are 13 residues in the CDR3. The DNA for the CDR3 is TGTGCCAGCAGCTTAGCGACGAGTCAGCCCCAGCATTTT. This translates into CASSLATSQPQHF.

The chain is built from TRBV28 and TRBJ1-2; D is unresolved. This CDR3 contains 15 residues. CDR1 and CDR2 (germline): MDHEN, SYDVKM. Trimming removed 2 bases at V and 8 bases at J, with 18 bases between. CDR3 nucleotide sequence: TGTGCCAGCAGTTTAGGTCGCCGTCCCCGAAGGGGCTACACCTTC. This codes for CASSLGRRPRRGYTF.

This clonotype was recorded many times. The chain links TRBV5-1 to TRBJ2-3; no clear D gene. The germline V gene encodes CDR1 SGHRS and CDR2 YFSETQ. This CDR3 comprises 13 residues. The V and J ends lost 5 bases and 4 bases respectively, with 11 bases between them. CDR3 nucleotide sequence: TGCGCCAGCAGAACGGGCCAGCCAGATACGCAGTATTTT. It encodes CASRTGQPDTQYF. Combining the CDR3 with reference TRBV5-1 and TRBJ2-3 gives the whole variable domain KAGVTQTPRYLIKTRGQQVTLSCSPISGHRSVSWYQQTPGQGLQFLFEYFSETQRNKGNFPGRFSGRQFSNSRSEMNVSTLELGDSALYLCASRTGQPDTQYFGPGTRLTVL.